Below are 14 T cell receptor beta chains sequenced from a single sample in a study of PD-L1 blockade in urothelial cancer. The repertoire was sequenced with immunoSEQ multiplex PCR; TCRdb's copy has only in-frame clones and lacks some. This sample has tens of thousands of clones, with roughly 80% found just once. Sequenced here: PBMCs, sampled around atezolizumab (anti-PD-L1) treatment. The receptors come from a man aged 70 or older with urothelial cancer.

This clone turned up a few times. The chain recombines TRBV7-9 with TRBJ1-1; no clear D gene. Between the trimmed V and J ends, which lost 5 bases and 5 bases, there was a span of 12 bases. Germline lookup yields CDR1 SEHNR and CDR2 FQNEAQ (reference sequence). The CDR3 runs 13 residues. The chain's CDR3 is CASSHRRVTEAFF. Here the CDR3 DNA reads TGTGCCAGCAGCCACCGGCGGGTGACTGAAGCTTTCTTT.

The CDR3 DNA reads as TGTGCCAGCAATCCCTACCCAGGGGGCACAGATACGCAGTATTTT. As protein: CASNPYPGGTDTQYF. This chain uses TRBV28 with TRBJ2-3; possibly TRBD1 for D (6 bases). This CDR3 comprises 15 residues. Germline V gene data show CDR1 as MDHEN and CDR2 as SYDVKM. Trimming removed 7 bases from V and 1 base from J, with 15 bases in between.

The chain couples TRBV21-1 to TRBJ2-5; whether TRBD1, the table's D call, matches the DNA was not checked. TRBV21-1 is classified as a pseudogene. There are 12 residues in the CDR3. For the CDR3, the DNA is TGTGCCGGGAGACAGGCACAAGAGACCCAGTACTTC. This encodes CAGRQAQETQYF.

The chain couples TRBV7-9 to TRBJ1-1; D call uncertain. The germline V gene has CDR1 SEHNR and CDR2 FQNEAQ (reference sequence). V was shortened by 0 bases and J by 0 bases, with 5 bases between the two germline ends. The CDR3 extends over 14 amino acids. The CDR3 DNA reads as TGTGCCAGCAGCTTAGCACAAGTGAACACTGAAGCTTTCTTT. This codes for CASSLAQVNTEAFF.

As for this clone: A much more abundant neighbour one base away suggests this may be a read error. This CDR3 is also generated by other DNA sequences in the sample. The chain recombines TRBV25-1 with TRBJ1-2; the match to TRBD1 covers 8 bases. The CDR3 is made up of 12 amino acids. CDR1 is MGHDK and CDR2 is SYGVNS in the germline V gene. Written as DNA, the CDR3 is TGTGCCAGCAGTGAAGGGACAGGAGGCTACACCTTT. Protein: CASSEGTGGYTF.

The chain links TRBV28 to TRBJ2-2, with 7 bases aligning to TRBD2. V dropped 6 bases and J dropped 4; count of bases not matched to a gene: 2. The CDR3 covers 13 residues. Germline CDR1 reads MDHEN; CDR2 reads SYDVKM. CDR3 in amino acids: CASRTSPTGELFF. The CDR3 DNA reads as TGTGCCAGCAGGACTAGCCCCACCGGGGAGCTGTTTTTT.

This chain connects TRBV5-1 to TRBJ2-2, with D maybe TRBD2 (6 bases). The CDR3 has 16 residues. Trimming cost V 0 bases and J 1 base, with 10 bases left between them. The V gene's germline CDR1 is SGHRS and CDR2 YFSETQ. CDR3 region: CASSLGPEGNTGELFF. CDR3 nucleotides: TGCGCCAGCAGCTTGGGTCCGGAGGGGAACACCGGGGAGCTGTTTTTT.

V is TRBV27 and J is TRBJ1-2; 8 nucleotides line up with TRBD1. Germline V gene lookup returns CDR1 MNHEY and CDR2 SMNVEV (reference sequence). J gave up 5 bases and V 1 base, and 6 bases lay outside the gene matches. This CDR3 contains 15 residues. The CDR3 sequence: CASSLLRTGFYGYTF. The CDR3 nucleotides read TGTGCCAGCAGTTTATTGAGGACAGGGTTTTATGGCTACACCTTC.

The CDR3 here is CASSIQGNTEAFF. DNA for the CDR3: TGTGCCAGCAGCATACAGGGAAACACTGAAGCTTTCTTT. The V and J genes are TRBV11-2 and TRBJ1-1; a possible D gene is TRBD1 (6 bases). In germline, CDR1 is SGHAT, CDR2 FQNNGV. V was clipped by 5 bases and J by 2 bases, with 9 bases between them. The CDR3 runs 13 residues. The whole variable domain, remainder taken from reference TRBV11-2 and TRBJ1-1, is EAGVAQSPRYKIIEKRQSVAFWCNPISGHATLYWYQQILGQGPKLLIQFQNNGVVDDSQLPKDRFSAERLKGVDSTLKIQPAKLEDSAVYLCASSIQGNTEAFFGQGTRLTVV.

V and J are TRBV11-2 and TRBJ2-1; 9 bases line up with TRBD1. The trim removed 1 base at V and 15 bases at J, leaving 4 bases unmatched. From germline, CDR1 is SGHAT and CDR2 FQNNGV. This CDR3 contains 12 residues. The CDR3 region is CASSLGQGEAFF. CDR3 in DNA: TGTGCCAGCAGCTTAGGACAGGGGGAAGCGTTCTTC. The complete variable domain, with remaining parts taken from reference TRBV11-2 and TRBJ2-1, reads EAGVAQSPRYKIIEKRQSVAFWCNPISGHATLYWYQQILGQGPKLLIQFQNNGVVDDSQLPKDRFSAERLKGVDSTLKIQPAKLEDSAVYLCASSLGQGEAFFGPGTRLTVL.

The genes are TRBV5-6 and TRBJ2-3; 10 bases match TRBD2. Germline values: CDR1 SGHDT, CDR2 YYEEEE. This CDR3 region has 17 residues. V trimming: 2 bases; J trimming: 0 bases; junction bases outside the gene matches: 6. The CDR3 region is CASSLAGGTTSTDTQYF. The CDR3 nucleotides read TGTGCCAGCAGCTTAGCGGGAGGGACTACCAGCACAGATACGCAGTATTTT.

The chain carries TRBV6-6 and TRBJ1-4; D gene ambiguous. The CDR3 has 11 amino acids. Deletions cut 4 bases from V and 8 bases from J, with 5 bases between. Germline V gene sequence: CDR1 MNHNY, CDR2 SVGAGI (reference sequence). CDR3 coding DNA: TGTGCCAGCAGTTCTTTGGAAAAACTGTTTTTT. It yields the protein CASSSLEKLFF.

The genes are TRBV9 and TRBJ2-1; TRBD2 matches at 11 bases. This CDR3 region has 17 residues. Germline V gene lookup returns CDR1 SGDLS and CDR2 YYNGEE. Trimming removed 1 base from V and 3 bases from J; junction bases left unmatched: 6. DNA of the CDR3: TGTGCCAGCAGCGTACTTCTAGCGGGAGGTATCTACAATGAGCAGTTCTTC. Amino acids: CASSVLLAGGIYNEQFF.

This chain connects TRBV7-2 to TRBJ2-7; 12 bases are a match to TRBD2. This CDR3 spans 15 amino acids. V lost 3 bases, J lost 5 bases, and 5 bases stayed unmatched. Germline values: CDR1 SGHTA, CDR2 FQGNSA. CDR3 residues: CASSFELAGGDEQYF. The CDR3 coding sequence is TGTGCCAGCAGCTTTGAACTAGCGGGGGGCGACGAGCAGTACTTC.